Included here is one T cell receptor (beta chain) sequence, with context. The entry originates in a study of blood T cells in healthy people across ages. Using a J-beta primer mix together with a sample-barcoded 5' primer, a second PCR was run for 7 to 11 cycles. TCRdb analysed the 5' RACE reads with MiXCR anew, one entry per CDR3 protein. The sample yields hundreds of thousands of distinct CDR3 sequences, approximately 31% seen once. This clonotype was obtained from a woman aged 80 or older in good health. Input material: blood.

The CDR3 region is CASGGGGWEQYF. The DNA for the CDR3 is TGTGCCAGCGGAGGAGGGGGATGGGAGCAGTACTTC. The chain recombines TRBV6-1 with TRBJ2-7; D might be TRBD1 or TRBD2, each matching 6 bases. Germline V gene sequence: CDR1 MNHNS, CDR2 SASEGT. There are 12 residues in the CDR3. Trimming shortened V by 8 bases and J by 7 bases, and 15 bases separated the two germline ends.